Presented here are 27 T cell receptor beta chains from one specimen sequenced in a study of blood T cell repertoires in COVID-19 (dated by TCRdb to 2018 to 2021). The method was the immunoSEQ multiplex PCR assay. TCRdb limited this immuneACCESS table to in-frame rearrangements with V and J called. A share of clones is missing; checked studies link under half to unresolved V genes, and the rest is unexplained. The sample yields 95,000 to 100,000 clones; roughly nine tenths were counted once. Around 15% of the sample is held by the ten biggest clonotypes. The sequencing sample was made of peripheral blood. Source of these receptors: a man aged 50 to 60 with acute or convalescent COVID-19.

This clone showed up just once. The chain has TRBV6-4 and TRBJ2-3, with 7 bases fitting TRBD1. The germline V gene has CDR1 MRHNA and CDR2 SNTAGT. With 4 bases clipped from V and 3 bases from J, the junction kept 1 base outside the gene matches. The CDR3 is 13 amino acids. CDR3 bases: TGTGCCAGCAGTGTCAGGGGGACAGATACGCAGTATTTT. Protein sequence: CASSVRGTDTQYF.

The chain is built from TRBV19 and TRBJ1-3, with D maybe TRBD1 (5 bases). CDR1 LNHDA and CDR2 SQIVND come from the germline V gene (reference sequence). The CDR3 length is 18 residues. V lost 4 bases to trimming and J lost 0 bases, with 19 bases between them. This CDR3 is CASSNRGGTASSGNTIYF. The CDR3 DNA reads as TGTGCCAGTAGTAACCGCGGAGGGACCGCGAGCTCTGGAAACACCATATATTTT.

The chain is built from TRBV12-5 and TRBJ1-4; 9 nucleotides agree with TRBD1. V lost 6 bases, J lost 5 bases, and 4 bases stayed unmatched. The CDR3 loop spans 14 amino acids. Germline values: CDR1 LGHNT, CDR2 FRNRAP. The CDR3, as DNA: TGTGCTAGTGGAATCGGGACAGGGAATGAAAAACTGTTTTTT. This sequence encodes CASGIGTGNEKLFF.

The chain joins TRBV4-2 to TRBJ2-1, with unresolved D. This CDR3 spans 16 amino acids. V lost 0 bases and J lost 3, with 12 bases in between. Germline CDR1 LGHNA, CDR2 YNFKEQ. CDR3 in DNA: TGTGCCAGCAGCCAAGAATGGGCGATAGGCTACAATGAGCAGTTCTTC. Protein sequence: CASSQEWAIGYNEQFF.

The chain couples TRBV5-4 to TRBJ2-7; 9 nucleotides match TRBD1. With V trimmed by 2 bases and J by 9 bases, 12 bases remained unmatched. The CDR3 totals 15 residues. The germline V gene encodes CDR1 SGHNT and CDR2 YYREEE (reference sequence). The CDR3 DNA follows: TGTGCCAGCAGCTTTTTGGGGGACAGGGTTGAGGGGCAGTACTTC. Encoded protein: CASSFLGDRVEGQYF.

This chain uses TRBV3-1 (or the pseudogene TRBV3-2) with TRBJ2-5; D call uncertain. The V gene lost 6 bases and the J gene lost 3 bases, with 8 bases spanning the gap. This CDR3 spans 12 amino acids. Germline CDR1 is LGHDT and CDR2 is YNNKEL (reference sequence). DNA of the CDR3: TGTGCCAGCAGGAGGTTGGAAGAGACCCAGTACTTC. Protein product: CASRRLEETQYF.

Only one count was recorded for this clone. The CDR3 DNA reads TGCGCCAGCAGCTCCGGACTCCTGAACACTGAAGCTTTCTTT. Translated: CASSSGLLNTEAFF. The chain has TRBV5-1 and TRBJ1-1; D not resolved. Germline CDR1 reads SGHRS; CDR2 reads YFSETQ. Deletions cut 3 bases from V and 0 bases from J, with 9 bases between. The CDR3 consists of 14 residues.

The chain has TRBV19 and TRBJ2-1, with 10 positions matching TRBD2. This CDR3 comprises 15 residues. CDR1 LNHDA and CDR2 SQIVND come from the germline V gene (reference sequence). The J segment lost 3 bases and the V segment lost 3 bases, leaving 2 bases of the junction unmatched. CDR3 protein: CASSMTSGYYNEQFF. The CDR3 DNA reads TGTGCCAGTAGTATGACTAGCGGGTACTACAATGAGCAGTTCTTC.

This chain connects TRBV6-5 to TRBJ1-2; TRBD1 agrees at 7 bases. V lost 2 bases, J lost 3 bases, and 6 bases stayed unmatched. The CDR3 is made up of 15 amino acids. From germline, CDR1 is MNHEY and CDR2 SVGAGI. For the CDR3, the DNA is TGTGCCAGCAGTTACAAGGGGGCAAATCACTATGGCTACACCTTC. This encodes CASSYKGANHYGYTF.

V gene TRBV7-8 combines with J gene TRBJ2-7, with 15 nucleotides matching TRBD2. The ends lost 4 bases at V and 7 bases at J; junction bases unmatched: 8. From germline, CDR1 is SGHVS and CDR2 FQNEAQ. This CDR3 comprises 16 residues. The CDR3 loop reads CASSSGTSGGQGEQYF. As DNA, the CDR3 is TGTGCCAGCAGCTCCGGGACTAGCGGGGGGCAGGGGGAGCAGTACTTC.

This clone was seen once. The V call is TRBV21-1, the J call TRBJ1-2; the table's D gene call, TRBD1, was not cross checked with the DNA. TRBV21-1 is annotated as a pseudogene. The CDR3 has 11 amino acids. In nucleotides, the CDR3 is TGTGCCAGCAGCAAAGGGCATGGCTACACCTTC. The encoded protein is CASSKGHGYTF.

The J gene is TRBJ2-3, the V gene TRBV2; perhaps TRBD2 as D (5 bases). Trimming removed 11 bases from V and 2 bases from J, with 17 bases in between. The length of the CDR3 is 14 residues. CDR1 and CDR2 (germline): SNHLY, FYNNEI. The CDR3 nucleotides read TGTGCCGGTATGGGGAGTCCCTTCACAGATACGCAGTATTTT. Residues: CAGMGSPFTDTQYF.

V usage is TRBV12-3 or TRBV12-4 and J usage is TRBJ2-5; D not certain. CDR3 length: 12 amino acids. The V end was cut by 3 bases, the J end by 1 base, with 3 bases between. The CDR3 protein is CASSFFQETQYF. CDR3 bases: TGTGCCAGCAGTTTCTTCCAAGAGACCCAGTACTTC.

V and J are TRBV28 and TRBJ1-2, with D uncertain. CDR3 size: 15 residues. V was clipped by 2 bases and J by 4 bases, with 14 bases between them. Germline lookup yields CDR1 MDHEN and CDR2 SYDVKM. DNA for the CDR3: TGTGCCAGCAGTTTAGTTGAGCGTTTCCCCTATGGCTACACCTTC. It translates to CASSLVERFPYGYTF.

The chain combines TRBV5-4 with TRBJ2-2, with TRBD2 matching 9 bases. CDR1 SGHNT and CDR2 YYREEE come from the germline V gene (reference sequence). J gave up 6 bases and V 4 bases, and 10 bases lay outside the gene matches. There are 16 residues in the CDR3. The CDR3 DNA reads as TGTGCCAGCAGCAGTAGCGGGGGAGTGATAGCCGGGGAGCTGTTTTTT. It translates to CASSSSGGVIAGELFF.

This clone was detected only once. The CDR3 carries no conserved terminal phenylalanine or tryptophan, so it likely arises from a read error. It is unclear where the CDR3 begins or ends on the DNA, so no DNA is shown, and the CDR3 is as TCRdb lists it. The J gene is TRBJ1-2, the V gene TRBV20-1; TRBD1, the D gene given by the table, was not confirmed from the DNA. Ends included, the CDR3 has 11 residues. Germline V gene sequence: CDR1 DFQATT, CDR2 SNEGSKA (reference sequence). The CDR3 loop is CSAPQQGSPTI.

The rearrangement uses TRBV5-1 and TRBJ1-1, with D possibly TRBD1 on 6 matching bases. Trimming left V 4 bases short and J 6 bases short, with 16 bases between. The CDR3 runs to 14 residues. Germline CDR1 SGHRS, CDR2 YFSETQ. The CDR3 here is CASSPTQGSAEAFF. CDR3 DNA: TGCGCCAGCAGCCCGACACAGGGTTCGGCTGAAGCTTTCTTT.

The V gene is TRBV6-5, the J gene TRBJ1-1; 10 bases map to TRBD1. The germline V gene has CDR1 MNHEY and CDR2 SVGAGI. The CDR3 is 13 residues long. J was trimmed by 4 bases and V by 10 bases; bases with no gene match: 6. DNA of the CDR3: TGTGCCACCCGGGACAGGGGAGGCACTGAAGCTTTCTTT. Translating gives CATRDRGGTEAFF.

The chain has TRBV19 and TRBJ2-7; TRBD2 is a possible D gene (6 bases). CDR1 is LNHDA, CDR2 SQIVND, per germline (reference sequence). This CDR3 has 13 residues. The ends were cut back, 5 bases at V and 0 bases at J, with 8 bases in the middle. In nucleotides, the CDR3 is TGTGCCAGTAGTTACGGGAGCTCCTACGAGCAGTACTTC. Translation: CASSYGSSYEQYF.

V is TRBV4-2 and J is TRBJ1-5; 10 bases line up with TRBD1. The germline CDR1 and CDR2 sequences are LGHNA and YNFKEQ. Germline trimming cut 4 bases from V and 5 bases from J; bases unmatched to any gene: 8. The CDR3 loop spans 16 amino acids. The CDR3 region has the DNA TGTGCCAGCAGCCTGGAGGGCGGGACAGGGGATCAGCCCCAGCATTTT. This translates into CASSLEGGTGDQPQHF.

The rearrangement links TRBV29-1 to TRBJ2-2; TRBD1 agrees at 8 bases. In germline, CDR1 is SQVTM, CDR2 ANQGSEA. The CDR3 has 14 residues. V was pared by 4 bases and J by 5 bases, with 6 bases of the junction left unmatched. The CDR3 protein is CSVGQGARTGELFF. CDR3 DNA: TGCAGCGTTGGCCAGGGGGCGCGGACCGGGGAGCTGTTTTTT.

This chain joins TRBV19 and TRBJ1-5, with 12 bases lining up with TRBD1. This CDR3 comprises 15 residues. Germline V CDR1 and CDR2: LNHDA, SQIVND (reference sequence). The trim removed 6 bases at V and 5 bases at J, leaving 5 bases unmatched. The CDR3 nucleotides read TGTGCCAGTAGCCCGGGACAGGGGGCCCATCAGCCCCAGCATTTT. It encodes CASSPGQGAHQPQHF.

This clone has a handful of counts. This rearrangement joins TRBV18 to TRBJ1-5; D is ambiguous. CDR1 and CDR2 (germline): KGHSH, LQKENI. This CDR3 contains 14 residues. Between the trimmed V and J ends, which lost 2 bases and 4 bases, there was a span of 9 bases. The CDR3 region has the DNA TGTGCCAGCTCACCAGACCACGGGAATCAGCCCCAGCATTTT. The encoded protein is CASSPDHGNQPQHF.

This clone was counted once. The chain joins TRBV6-4 to TRBJ1-6; D perhaps matches TRBD1 (6 bases). Germline V gene sequence: CDR1 MRHNA, CDR2 SNTAGT. This CDR3 is 13 amino acids long. V was cut by 5 bases and J by 10 bases, with 12 bases left in between. The CDR3 coding sequence is TGTGCCAGCAGTCCCGGGACAAGCTCACCCCTCCACTTT. Amino acid sequence: CASSPGTSSPLHF.

The table lists this clone with a count of one. The V gene is TRBV2, the J gene TRBJ2-1; possibly TRBD1 for D (6 bases). Germline CDR1 is SNHLY and CDR2 is FYNNEI. V shed 7 bases and J shed 3 bases, with 13 bases lying between them. The CDR3 is made up of 14 amino acids. DNA of the CDR3: TGTGCCAGCAACCCGATGACAGGCTACAATGAGCAGTTCTTC. Protein product: CASNPMTGYNEQFF.

This clone is a singleton in its sample. The chain combines TRBV27 with TRBJ2-7, with D perhaps matching TRBD1 (5 bases). The V end was cut by 4 bases, the J end by 4 bases, with 11 bases between. The CDR3 spans 13 residues. Germline-derived CDR1 and CDR2 are MNHEY and SMNVEV (reference sequence). CDR3 sequence (DNA): TGTGCCAGCAGTTCAGGGCCCGGGTACGAGCAGTACTTC. Translating it yields CASSSGPGYEQYF.

This chain links TRBV19 with TRBJ1-2; 11 bases agree with TRBD1. The ends lost 6 bases at V and 5 bases at J; junction bases unmatched: 8. The CDR3 extends over 15 amino acids. Germline V lookup: CDR1 LNHDA, CDR2 SQIVND (reference sequence). The CDR3 nucleotides are TGTGCCAGTAGCAACCGGACAGGGGGCCGGTATGGCTACACCTTC. The encoded protein is CASSNRTGGRYGYTF.